This T cell receptor (beta chain) emerged from a study of blood T cell repertoires in COVID-19. Germline V gene sequence: CDR1 LNHDA, CDR2 SQIVND (reference sequence). V shed 4 bases and J shed 0 bases, with 13 bases lying between them. CDR3 length: 16 amino acids. In the original processing: Reference gene primer amplification gave estimated nucleated cell counts. Repertoires were generated with immunoSEQ multiplex PCR, while TCRdb's copy carries only in-frame clones and drops some. V and J calls and clone size come straight from that table; D and trimming were deduced from the DNA. Here the sample spans some 220,000 clones, approximately 83% being singletons.

This rearrangement joins TRBV19 to TRBJ2-1; D gene ambiguous. Material: peripheral blood. The TCR was taken from a woman between 25 and 40 years old who had recovered from COVID-19. The DNA of the CDR3 is TGTGCCAGTAGTAGCCGTCCCCTAAGCTCCTACAATGAGCAGTTCTTC. Protein product: CASSSRPLSSYNEQFF.